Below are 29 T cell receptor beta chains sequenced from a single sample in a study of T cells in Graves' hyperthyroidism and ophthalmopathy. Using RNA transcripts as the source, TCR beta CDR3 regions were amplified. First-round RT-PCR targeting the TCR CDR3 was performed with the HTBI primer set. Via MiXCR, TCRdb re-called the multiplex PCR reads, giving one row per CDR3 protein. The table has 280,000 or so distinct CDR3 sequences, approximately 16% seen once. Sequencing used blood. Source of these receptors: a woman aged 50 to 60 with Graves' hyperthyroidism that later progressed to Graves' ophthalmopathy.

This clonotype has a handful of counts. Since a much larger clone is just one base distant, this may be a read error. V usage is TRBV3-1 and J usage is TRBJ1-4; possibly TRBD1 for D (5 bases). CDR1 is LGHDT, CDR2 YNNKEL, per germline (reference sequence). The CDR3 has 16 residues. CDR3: CVSSQDLGATNEKLFF. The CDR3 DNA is TGTGTCAGCAGCCAAGACCTGGGGGCAACTAATGAAAAACTGTTTTTT.

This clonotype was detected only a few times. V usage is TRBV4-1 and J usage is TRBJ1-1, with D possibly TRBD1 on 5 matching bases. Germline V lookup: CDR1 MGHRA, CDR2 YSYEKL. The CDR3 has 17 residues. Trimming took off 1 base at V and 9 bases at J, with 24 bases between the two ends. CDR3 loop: CASSQGVQGPVGVKAFF. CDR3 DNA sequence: TGCGCCAGCAGCCAAGGGGTCCAGGGCCCCGTTGGGGTGAAAGCTTTCTTT.

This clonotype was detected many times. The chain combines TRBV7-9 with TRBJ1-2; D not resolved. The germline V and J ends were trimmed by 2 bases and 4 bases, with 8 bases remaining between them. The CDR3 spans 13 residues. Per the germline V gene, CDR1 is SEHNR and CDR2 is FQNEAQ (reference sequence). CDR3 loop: CASSLKGSYGYTF. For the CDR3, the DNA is TGTGCCAGCAGCTTAAAGGGATCCTATGGCTACACCTTC.

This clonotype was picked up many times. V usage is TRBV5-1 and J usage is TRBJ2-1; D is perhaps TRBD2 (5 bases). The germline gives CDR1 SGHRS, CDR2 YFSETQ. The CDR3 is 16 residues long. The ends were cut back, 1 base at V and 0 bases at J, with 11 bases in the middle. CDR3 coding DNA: TGCGCCAGCAGCTTGCTCCCTAGCAACTCCTACAATGAGCAGTTCTTC. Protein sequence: CASSLLPSNSYNEQFF.

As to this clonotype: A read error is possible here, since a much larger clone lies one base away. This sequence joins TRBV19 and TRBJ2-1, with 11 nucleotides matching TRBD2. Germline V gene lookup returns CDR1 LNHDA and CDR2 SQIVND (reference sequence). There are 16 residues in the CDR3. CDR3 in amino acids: CTSSPKVLAGGNEQFF. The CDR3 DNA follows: TGTACCAGTAGTCCGAAGGTGCTAGCGGGAGGCAATGAGCAGTTCTTC.

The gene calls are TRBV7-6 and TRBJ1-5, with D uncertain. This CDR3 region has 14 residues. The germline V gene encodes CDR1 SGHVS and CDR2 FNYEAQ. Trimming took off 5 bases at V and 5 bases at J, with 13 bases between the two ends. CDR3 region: CASSPNLADQPQHF. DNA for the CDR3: TGTGCCAGCAGCCCGAACCTTGCTGATCAGCCCCAGCATTTT.

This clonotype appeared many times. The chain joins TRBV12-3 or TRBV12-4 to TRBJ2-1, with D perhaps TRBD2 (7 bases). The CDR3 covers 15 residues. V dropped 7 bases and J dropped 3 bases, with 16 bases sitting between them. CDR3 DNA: TGTGCCAGCAATGAGCGGGGAGGGGGCTACAATGAGCAGTTCTTC. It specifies CASNERGGGYNEQFF.

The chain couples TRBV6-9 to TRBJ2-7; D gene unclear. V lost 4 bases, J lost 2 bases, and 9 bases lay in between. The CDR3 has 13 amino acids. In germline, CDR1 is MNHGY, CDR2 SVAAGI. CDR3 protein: CASSLSETYEQYF. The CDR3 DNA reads TGTGCCAGCAGTTTATCAGAAACCTACGAGCAGTACTTC.

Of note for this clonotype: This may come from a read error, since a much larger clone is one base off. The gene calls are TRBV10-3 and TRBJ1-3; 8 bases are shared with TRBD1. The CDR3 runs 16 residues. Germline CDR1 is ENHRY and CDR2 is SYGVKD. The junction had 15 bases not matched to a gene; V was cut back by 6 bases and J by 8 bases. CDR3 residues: CAISVAGGATGDTIYF. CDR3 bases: TGTGCCATCAGCGTAGCAGGGGGCGCAACGGGAGACACCATATATTTT.

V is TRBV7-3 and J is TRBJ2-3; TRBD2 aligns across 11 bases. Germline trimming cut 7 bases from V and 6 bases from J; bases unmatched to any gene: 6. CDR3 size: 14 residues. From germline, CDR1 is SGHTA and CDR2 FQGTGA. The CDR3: CASTFGTSGDTQYF. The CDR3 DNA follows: TGTGCCAGCACTTTCGGGACTAGCGGTGATACGCAGTATTTT.

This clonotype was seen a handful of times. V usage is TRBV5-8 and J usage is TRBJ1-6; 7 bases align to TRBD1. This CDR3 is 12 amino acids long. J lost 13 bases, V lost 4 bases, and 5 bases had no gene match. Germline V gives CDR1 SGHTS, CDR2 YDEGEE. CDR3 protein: CASSRQGFPLHF. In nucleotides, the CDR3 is TGTGCCAGCAGCCGACAGGGTTTCCCCCTCCACTTT.

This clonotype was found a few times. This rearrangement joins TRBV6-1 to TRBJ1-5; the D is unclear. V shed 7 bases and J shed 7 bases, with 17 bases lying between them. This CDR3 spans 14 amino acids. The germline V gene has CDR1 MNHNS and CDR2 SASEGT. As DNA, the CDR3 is TGTGCCAGCAAGCTGGCAGGTAGCGAACAGCCCCAGCATTTT. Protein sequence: CASKLAGSEQPQHF.

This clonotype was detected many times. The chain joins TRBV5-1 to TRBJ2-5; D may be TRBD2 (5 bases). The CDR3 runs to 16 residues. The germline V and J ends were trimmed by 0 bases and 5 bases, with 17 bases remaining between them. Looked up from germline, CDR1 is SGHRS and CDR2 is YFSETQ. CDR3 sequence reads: CASSLAEGSATETQYF. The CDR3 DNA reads TGCGCCAGCAGCTTGGCCGAAGGTAGCGCAACGGAGACCCAGTACTTC. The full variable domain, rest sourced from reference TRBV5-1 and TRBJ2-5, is KAGVTQTPRYLIKTRGQQVTLSCSPISGHRSVSWYQQTPGQGLQFLFEYFSETQRNKGNFPGRFSGRQFSNSRSEMNVSTLELGDSALYLCASSLAEGSATETQYFGPGTRLLVL.

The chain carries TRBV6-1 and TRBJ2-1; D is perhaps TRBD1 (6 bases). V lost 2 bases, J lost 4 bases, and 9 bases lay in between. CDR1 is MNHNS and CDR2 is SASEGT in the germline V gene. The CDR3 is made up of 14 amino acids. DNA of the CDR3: TGTGCCAGCAGTGAAAGACAGGCGTACAATGAGCAGTTCTTC. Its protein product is CASSERQAYNEQFF.

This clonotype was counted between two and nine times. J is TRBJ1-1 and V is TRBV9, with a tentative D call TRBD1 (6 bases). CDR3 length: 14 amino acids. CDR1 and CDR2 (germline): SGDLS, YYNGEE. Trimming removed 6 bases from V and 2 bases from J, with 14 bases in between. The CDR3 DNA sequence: TGTGCCAGCAACCCAACAGGGAAAAACACTGAAGCTTTCTTT. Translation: CASNPTGKNTEAFF.

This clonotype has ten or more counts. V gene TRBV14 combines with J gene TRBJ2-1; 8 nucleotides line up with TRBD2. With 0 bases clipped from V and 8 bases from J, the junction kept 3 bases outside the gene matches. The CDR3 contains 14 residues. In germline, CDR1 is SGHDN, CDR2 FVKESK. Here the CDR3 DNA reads TGTGCCAGCAGCCAAGATGCGCGGGAGGATGAGCAGTTCTTC. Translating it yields CASSQDAREDEQFF.

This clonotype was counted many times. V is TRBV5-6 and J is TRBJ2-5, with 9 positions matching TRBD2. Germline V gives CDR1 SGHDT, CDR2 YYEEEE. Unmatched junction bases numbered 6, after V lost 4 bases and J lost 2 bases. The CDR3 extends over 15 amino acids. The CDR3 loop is CASSLRLAVQETQYF. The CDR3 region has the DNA TGTGCCAGCAGCCTTCGACTAGCGGTACAAGAGACCCAGTACTTC.

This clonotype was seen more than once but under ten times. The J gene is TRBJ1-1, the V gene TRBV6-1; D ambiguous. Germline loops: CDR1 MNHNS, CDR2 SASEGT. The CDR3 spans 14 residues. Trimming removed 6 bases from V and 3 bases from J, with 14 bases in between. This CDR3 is CASSYLGPDTEAFF. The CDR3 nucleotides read TGTGCCAGCAGCTACCTAGGTCCGGACACTGAAGCTTTCTTT.

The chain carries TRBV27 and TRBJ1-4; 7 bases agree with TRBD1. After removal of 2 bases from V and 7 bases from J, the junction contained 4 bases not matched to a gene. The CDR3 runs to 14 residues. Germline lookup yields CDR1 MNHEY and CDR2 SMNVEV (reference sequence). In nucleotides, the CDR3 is TGTGCCAGCAGTTTAGGGACAGACAGTGAAAAACTGTTTTTT. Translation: CASSLGTDSEKLFF.

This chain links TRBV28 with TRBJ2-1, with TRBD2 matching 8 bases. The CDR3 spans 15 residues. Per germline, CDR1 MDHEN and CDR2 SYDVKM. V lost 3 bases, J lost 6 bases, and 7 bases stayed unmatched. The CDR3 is CASSLRVAGPNEQFF. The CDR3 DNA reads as TGTGCCAGCAGTTTGAGGGTAGCGGGACCCAATGAGCAGTTCTTC.

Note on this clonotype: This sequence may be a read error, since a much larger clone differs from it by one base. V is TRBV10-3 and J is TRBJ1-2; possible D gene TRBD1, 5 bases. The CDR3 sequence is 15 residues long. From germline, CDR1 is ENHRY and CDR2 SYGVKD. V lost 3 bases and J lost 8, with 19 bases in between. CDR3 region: CAISEGEEDLRGYTF. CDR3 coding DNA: TGTGCCATCAGTGAAGGGGAGGAGGACCTGCGGGGCTACACCTTC.

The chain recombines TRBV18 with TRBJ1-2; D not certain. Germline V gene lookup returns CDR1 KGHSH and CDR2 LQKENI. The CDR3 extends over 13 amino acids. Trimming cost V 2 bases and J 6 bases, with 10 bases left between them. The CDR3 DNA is TGTGCCAGCTCACCAAACAGTATAGATGGCTACACCTTC. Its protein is CASSPNSIDGYTF.

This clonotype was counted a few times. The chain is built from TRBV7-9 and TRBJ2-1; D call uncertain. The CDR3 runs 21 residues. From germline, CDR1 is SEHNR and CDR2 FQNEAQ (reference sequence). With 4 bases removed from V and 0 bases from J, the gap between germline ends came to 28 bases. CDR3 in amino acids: CASSSLDQVVGRPSSYNEQFF. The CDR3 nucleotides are TGTGCCAGCAGCTCCTTAGATCAGGTAGTAGGTCGCCCGAGCTCCTACAATGAGCAGTTCTTC.

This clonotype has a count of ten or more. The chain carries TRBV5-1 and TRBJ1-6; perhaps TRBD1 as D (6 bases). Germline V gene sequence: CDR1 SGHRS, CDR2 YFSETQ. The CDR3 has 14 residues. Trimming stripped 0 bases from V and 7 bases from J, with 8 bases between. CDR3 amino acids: CASSLVQGNSPLHF. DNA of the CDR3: TGCGCCAGCAGCTTGGTTCAGGGGAATTCACCCCTCCACTTT.

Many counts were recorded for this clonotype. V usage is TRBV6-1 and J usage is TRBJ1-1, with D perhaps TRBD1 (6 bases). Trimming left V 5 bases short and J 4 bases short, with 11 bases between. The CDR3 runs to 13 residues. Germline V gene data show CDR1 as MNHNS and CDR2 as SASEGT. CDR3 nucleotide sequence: TGTGCCAGCAGTCCTAGGACAGTCACTGAAGCTTTCTTT. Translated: CASSPRTVTEAFF.

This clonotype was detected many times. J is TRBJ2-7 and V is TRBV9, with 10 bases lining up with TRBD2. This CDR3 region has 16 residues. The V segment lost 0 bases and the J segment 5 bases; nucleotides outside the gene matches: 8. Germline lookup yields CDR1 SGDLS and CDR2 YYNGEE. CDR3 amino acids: CASSVAPIAGGDEQYF. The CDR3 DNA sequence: TGTGCCAGCAGCGTAGCTCCTATAGCGGGAGGAGACGAGCAGTACTTC.

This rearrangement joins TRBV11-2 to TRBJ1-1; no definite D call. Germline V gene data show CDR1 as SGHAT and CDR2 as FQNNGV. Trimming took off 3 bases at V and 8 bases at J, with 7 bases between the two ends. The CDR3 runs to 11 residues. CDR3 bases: TGTGCCAGCAGCTTCGCGTCCGAAGCTTTCTTT. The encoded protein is CASSFASEAFF.

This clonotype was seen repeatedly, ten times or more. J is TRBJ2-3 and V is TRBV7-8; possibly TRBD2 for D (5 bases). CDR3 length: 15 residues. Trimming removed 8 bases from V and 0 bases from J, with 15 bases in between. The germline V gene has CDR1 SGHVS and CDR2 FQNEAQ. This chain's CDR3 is CASLPSRLSTDTQYF. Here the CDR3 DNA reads TGTGCCAGCCTACCTAGCCGACTAAGCACAGATACGCAGTATTTT. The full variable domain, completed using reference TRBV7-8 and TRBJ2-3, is GAGVSQSPRYKVAKRGQDVALRCDPISGHVSLFWYQQALGQGPEFLTYFQNEAQLDKSGLPSDRFFAERPEGSVSTLKIQRTQQEDSAVYLCASLPSRLSTDTQYFGPGTRLTVL.

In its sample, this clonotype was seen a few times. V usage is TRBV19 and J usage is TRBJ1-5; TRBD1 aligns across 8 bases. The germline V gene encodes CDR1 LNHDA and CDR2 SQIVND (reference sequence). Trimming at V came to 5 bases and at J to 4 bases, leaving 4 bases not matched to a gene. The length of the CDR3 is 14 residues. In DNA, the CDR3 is TGTGCCAGTAGTGTAAGGACAGGGAATCAGCCCCAGCATTTT. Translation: CASSVRTGNQPQHF.